These 10 T cell receptor beta chains share one sample of origin, sequenced in a study of spatial heterogeneity in lung cancer. Indicated time point: sample taken at primary tumor resection. The input material, whole RNA from tumor, nontumor lung or frozen PBMC, was sequenced unsorted. TCRdb re-analysed the 5' RACE reads in MiXCR, keeping a single row per CDR3 protein. The table lists almost 75,000 distinct CDR3 sequences, more than 10% of them singletons. The sample consisted of PBMCs, taken at surgery. These receptors were obtained from a male donor with early-stage non-small cell lung cancer.

This clonotype was recorded at least ten times. The genes are TRBV5-1 and TRBJ2-2, with 8 bases identical to TRBD2. The CDR3 is 17 residues long. J lost 1 base, V lost 7 bases, and 12 bases had no gene match. CDR1 and CDR2 from the germline V gene are SGHRS and YFSETQ. The DNA of the CDR3 is TGCGCCAGCCGCCCCGGGAGCGGGAGTCTGAACACCGGGGAGCTGTTTTTT. Its protein product is CASRPGSGSLNTGELFF.

This clonotype was recorded many times. The rearrangement uses TRBV27 and TRBJ2-3; D unclear. Germline assignment: CDR1 MNHEY and CDR2 SMNVEV (reference sequence). V was cut by 6 bases and J by 1 base, with 8 bases left in between. This CDR3 is 13 amino acids long. DNA of the CDR3: TGTGCCAGCAGGCCAGGCGGCACAGATACGCAGTATTTT. Residues: CASRPGGTDTQYF.

This clonotype was found many times. V and J are TRBV27 and TRBJ2-7, with D perhaps TRBD1 or TRBD2 (5 bases each). This CDR3 comprises 12 residues. Germline CDR1 and CDR2: MNHEY and SMNVEV (reference sequence). V lost 5 bases and J lost 5, with 10 bases in between. The CDR3 region has the DNA TGTGCCAGCAGTCTCTTGGGGGACGAGCAGTACTTC. It is translated as CASSLLGDEQYF.

This clonotype was seen a few times. The rearrangement joins TRBV2 to TRBJ1-2; D gene ambiguous. Per the germline V gene, CDR1 is SNHLY and CDR2 is FYNNEI. The CDR3 is 12 amino acids. V lost 6 bases, J lost 8 bases, and 13 bases lay in between. The CDR3 DNA sequence: TGTGCCAGCAGCGAGCCCCTGATAGGCTACACCTTC. Protein: CASSEPLIGYTF.

This clonotype was counted at least ten times. The genes are TRBV27 and TRBJ2-3; D gene uncertain. Trimming removed 4 bases at V and 5 bases at J, with 10 bases between. This CDR3 has 13 amino acids. CDR1 is MNHEY, CDR2 SMNVEV, per germline (reference sequence). DNA of the CDR3: TGTGCCAGCAGTTGGCAGAGAAAAGATACGCAGTATTTT. Its protein product is CASSWQRKDTQYF.

Ten or more counts support this clonotype. The V and J genes are TRBV7-8 and TRBJ2-3, with a weak D call TRBD2 (6 bases). This CDR3 spans 20 amino acids. V was trimmed by 4 bases and J by 2 bases, leaving 28 bases between them. The germline gives CDR1 SGHVS, CDR2 FQNEAQ. CDR3 DNA sequence: TGTGCCAGCAGCTCGCCTCTCTCTAGCGCCCTTTTGGACCTCACAGATACGCAGTATTTT. It yields the protein CASSSPLSSALLDLTDTQYF. The full variable domain, its missing parts supplied by reference TRBV7-8 and TRBJ2-3, is GAGVSQSPRYKVAKRGQDVALRCDPISGHVSLFWYQQALGQGPEFLTYFQNEAQLDKSGLPSDRFFAERPEGSVSTLKIQRTQQEDSAVYLCASSSPLSSALLDLTDTQYFGPGTRLTVL.

Ten or more counts support this clonotype. The CDR3 loop is CASSYYDEQFF. CDR3 DNA: TGTGCCAGCAGTTATTATGATGAGCAGTTCTTC. The V gene is TRBV6-2 or TRBV6-3, the J gene TRBJ2-1; D uncertain. This CDR3 spans 11 amino acids. Trimming removed 3 bases from V and 8 bases from J, with 5 bases in between. CDR1 and CDR2 from the germline V gene are MNHEY and SVGEGT.

The V call is TRBV11-1, the J call TRBJ1-1; TRBD1 is a possible D gene (5 bases). Germline CDR1 reads SGHAT; CDR2 reads FQDESV (reference sequence). V lost 0 bases and J 2 bases, leaving 10 bases between the germline ends. CDR3 length equals 15 residues. The CDR3 DNA reads as TGTGCCAGCAGCTTAGCGGGACCGTTCAACACTGAAGCTTTCTTT. Protein: CASSLAGPFNTEAFF.

This clonotype was picked up many times. The chain employs TRBV20-1 and TRBJ1-1, with D possibly matching TRBD1 (5 bases). The ends were cut back, 0 bases at V and 1 base at J, with 6 bases in the middle. The V gene's germline CDR1 is DFQATT and CDR2 SNEGSKA (reference sequence). The CDR3 is 13 residues long. CDR3 in DNA: TGCAGTGCTAGAGATCAGGGGAACACTGAAGCTTTCTTT. Protein: CSARDQGNTEAFF.

V is TRBV20-1 and J is TRBJ2-3; D unclear. The germline gives CDR1 DFQATT, CDR2 SNEGSKA (reference sequence). V was clipped by 0 bases and J by 0 bases, with 13 bases between them. The CDR3 covers 16 residues. CDR3 sequence reads: CSARDRARSSTDTQYF. The CDR3 DNA is TGCAGTGCTAGAGATCGGGCAAGGTCGAGCACAGATACGCAGTATTTT.